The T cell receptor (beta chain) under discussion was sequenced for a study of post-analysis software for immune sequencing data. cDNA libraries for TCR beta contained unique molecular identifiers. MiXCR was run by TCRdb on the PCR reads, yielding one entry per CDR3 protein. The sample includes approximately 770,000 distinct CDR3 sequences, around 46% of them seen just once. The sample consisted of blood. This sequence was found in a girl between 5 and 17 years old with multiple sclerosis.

CDR3 coding DNA: TGTGCCAGCAGCTTTGGCGGGTTCAATGAGCAGTTCTTC. As protein: CASSFGGFNEQFF. The rearrangement joins TRBV7-9 to TRBJ2-1; possibly TRBD2 for D (5 bases). The germline V gene has CDR1 SEHNR and CDR2 FQNEAQ (reference sequence). The length of the CDR3 is 13 residues. V was cut by 3 bases and J by 6 bases, with 9 bases left in between.